The source of this T cell receptor beta chain is a study of metastatic and nonmetastatic thyroid tumors (TCRdb year 2020). Regarding the complete study: For patients with malignant and with benign thyroid disease, the researchers compared repertoires between peripheral blood samples and tumor or nodule tissue samples.

Unmatched junction bases come to 14, with V trimmed by 4 bases and J by 3 bases. Reading the germline V gene gives CDR1 MGHDK and CDR2 SYGVNS. From the cysteine through the phenylalanine, the CDR3 covers 18 amino acids. The kept DNA is CDR3 alone, 54 bases in frame from the first base. Before undergoing thyroid surgery, none of the patients had been given any kind of treatment. Using T-cell receptor beta sequencing, the researchers looked back retrospectively at clinical samples from patients, gathered between the early 2010s and the late 2010s. Paper-wide results and their limitations: In both blood and tumor samples, malignant tumors were reported to have significantly higher TCR beta diversity than benign nodules.

Library creation used PCR. The sequencing machine was an Illumina HiSeq 4000. High-throughput sequencing was used to profile the CDR3 region of the TCR beta-chain in every patient. On the study's bioinformatics: CDR3 differences across clinicopathological groups were used to build a classifier for discriminating distant-metastatic papillary thyroid cancer patients. Repertoire diversity was assessed with the Shannon index, and tumor-blood repertoire similarity with the Morisita-Horn index. The public reads were reanalyzed by TCRdb: fastp trimming at Q25, MiXCR alignment, in-frame beta chains only. These V and J calls derive from TCRdb rather than the authors' analysis. Here the sample has tens of thousands of clones; approximately 15% occur a single time. The top ten hold over 6% of the sample. There are many counts of this clone. Its cognate antigen has yet to be identified. Base quality data are lacking; no much larger clone is found one base away. This same CDR3 is encoded by further DNA sequences in the sample.

The source of this sequence is a male donor with papillary thyroid cancer or a benign thyroid nodule (not recorded which). Some clones in this sample may be carry-over from other donors' samples. Material: blood. The sequence links TRBV25-1 to TRBJ2-5; 10 bases in the junction line up with TRBD1. The CDR3 protein is CASSGQGARFMMEETQYF. The nucleotide sequence is TGTGCCAGCAGTGGACAGGGGGCGCGGTTTATGATGGAAGAGACCCAGTACTTC. Extended through the reference TRBV25-1 and TRBJ2-5 proteins, this CDR3 yields the full variable domain: EADIYQTPRYLVIGTGKKITLECSQTMGHDKMYWYQQDPGMELHLIHYSYGVNSTEKGDLSSESTVSRIRTEHFPLTLESARPSHTSQYLCASSGQGARFMMEETQYFGPGTRLLVL.